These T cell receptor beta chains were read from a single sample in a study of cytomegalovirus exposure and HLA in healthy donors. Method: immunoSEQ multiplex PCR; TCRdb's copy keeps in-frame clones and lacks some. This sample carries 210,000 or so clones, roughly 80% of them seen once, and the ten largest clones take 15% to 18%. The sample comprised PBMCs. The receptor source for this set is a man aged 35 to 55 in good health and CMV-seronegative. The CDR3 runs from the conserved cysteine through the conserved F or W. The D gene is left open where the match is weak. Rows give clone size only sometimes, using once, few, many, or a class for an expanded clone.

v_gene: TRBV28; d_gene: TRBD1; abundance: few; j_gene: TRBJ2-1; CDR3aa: CASRSGQGRYNEQFF; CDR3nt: TGTGCCAGCAGGTCCGGACAGGGAAGGTACAATGAGCAGTTCTTC
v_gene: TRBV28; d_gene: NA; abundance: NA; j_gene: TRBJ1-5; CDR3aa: CASSPTRQPQHF; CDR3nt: TGTGCCAGCAGCCCAACGAGACAGCCCCAGCATTTT
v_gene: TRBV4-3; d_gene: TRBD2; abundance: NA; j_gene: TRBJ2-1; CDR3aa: CASSPWVAGGPPSSYNEQFF; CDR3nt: TGCGCCAGCAGCCCCTGGGTGGCGGGGGGTCCCCCCAGCTCCTACAATGAGCAGTTCTTC
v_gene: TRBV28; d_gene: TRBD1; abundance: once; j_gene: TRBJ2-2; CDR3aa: CASSSLGQGTGELFF; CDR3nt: TGTGCCAGCAGTTCCCTGGGACAGGGGACCGGGGAGCTGTTTTTT
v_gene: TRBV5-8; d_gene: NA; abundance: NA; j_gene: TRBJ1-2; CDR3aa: CASSPTTKGYGYTF; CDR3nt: TGTGCCAGCAGCCCTACTACCAAAGGCTATGGCTACACCTTC
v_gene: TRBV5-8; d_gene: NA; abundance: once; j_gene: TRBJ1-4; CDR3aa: CASRGAPNEKLFF; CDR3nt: TGTGCCAGCCGGGGAGCCCCTAATGAAAAACTGTTTTTT
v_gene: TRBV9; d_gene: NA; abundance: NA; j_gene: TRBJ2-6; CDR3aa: CASSVFRMQGTTGANVLTF; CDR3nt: TGTGCCAGCAGCGTTTTCCGTATGCAGGGAACGACTGGGGCCAACGTCCTGACTTTC
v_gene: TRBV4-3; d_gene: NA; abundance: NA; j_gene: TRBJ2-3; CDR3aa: CASSQDQGSTDTQYF; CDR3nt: TGCGCCAGCAGCCAAGACCAGGGATCCACAGATACGCAGTATTTT
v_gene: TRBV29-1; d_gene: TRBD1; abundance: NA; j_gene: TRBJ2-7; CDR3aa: CSVGTGIYEQYF; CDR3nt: TGCAGCGTTGGGACAGGGATCTACGAGCAGTACTTC
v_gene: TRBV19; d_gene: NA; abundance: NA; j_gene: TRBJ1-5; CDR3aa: CASSIDGVQPQHF; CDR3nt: TGTGCCAGTAGTATAGATGGAGTTCAGCCCCAGCATTTT
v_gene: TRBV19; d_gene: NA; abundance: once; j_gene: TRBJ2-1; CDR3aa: CASIDGGPDNEQFF; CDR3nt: TGTGCCAGTATCGACGGGGGGCCTGACAATGAGCAGTTCTTC
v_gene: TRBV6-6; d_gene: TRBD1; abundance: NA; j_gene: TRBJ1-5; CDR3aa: CASSSGQELNQPQHF; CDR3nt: TGTGCCAGCAGTTCTGGACAGGAGCTTAATCAGCCCCAGCATTTT
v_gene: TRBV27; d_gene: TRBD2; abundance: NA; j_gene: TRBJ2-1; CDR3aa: CASSPSSGPYNEQFF; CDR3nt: TGTGCCAGCAGCCCCTCTAGCGGGCCGTACAATGAGCAGTTCTTC
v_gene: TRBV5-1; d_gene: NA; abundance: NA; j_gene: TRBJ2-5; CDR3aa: CASSLGQGGPQETQYF; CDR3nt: TGCGCCAGCAGCTTGGGACAGGGAGGTCCCCAAGAGACCCAGTACTTC
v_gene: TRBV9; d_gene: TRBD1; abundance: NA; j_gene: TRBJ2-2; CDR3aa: CASSVEGARSGELFF; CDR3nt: TGTGCCAGCAGCGTAGAGGGGGCAAGGTCCGGGGAGCTGTTTTTT
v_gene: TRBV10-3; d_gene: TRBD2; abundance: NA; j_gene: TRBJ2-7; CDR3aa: CAIKRDSYEQYF; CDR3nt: TGTGCCATCAAGCGGGACTCCTACGAGCAGTACTTC
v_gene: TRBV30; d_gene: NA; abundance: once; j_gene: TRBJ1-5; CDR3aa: CAWSRSGGWNQPQHF; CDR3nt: TGTGCCTGGAGTCGTAGTGGGGGGTGGAATCAGCCCCAGCATTTT
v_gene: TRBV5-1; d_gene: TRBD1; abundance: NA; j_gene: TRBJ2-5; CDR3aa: CASSSGSGTGEETQYF; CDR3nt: TGCGCCAGCAGCAGTGGGTCTGGGACAGGGGAAGAGACCCAGTACTTC
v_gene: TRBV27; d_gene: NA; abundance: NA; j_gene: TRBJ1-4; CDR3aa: CASSPRAQGEKLFF; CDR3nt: TGTGCCAGCAGTCCCCGGGCGCAGGGTGAAAAACTGTTTTTT
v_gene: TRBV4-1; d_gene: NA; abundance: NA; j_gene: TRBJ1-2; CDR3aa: CASSQDLRQNGYTF; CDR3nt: TGCGCCAGCAGCCAAGATTTGAGACAAAATGGCTACACCTTC
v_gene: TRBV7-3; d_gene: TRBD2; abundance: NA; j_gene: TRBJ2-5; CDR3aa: CASSKTSGGPWETQYF; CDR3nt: TGTGCCAGCAGTAAGACTAGCGGGGGGCCGTGGGAGACCCAGTACTTC
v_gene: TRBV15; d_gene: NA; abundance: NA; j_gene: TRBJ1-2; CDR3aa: CATSSTRANYGYTF; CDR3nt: TGTGCCACCAGCAGTACCCGAGCTAACTATGGCTACACCTTC
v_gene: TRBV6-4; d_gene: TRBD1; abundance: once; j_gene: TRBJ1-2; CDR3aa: CASRGGGGYTF; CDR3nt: TGTGCCAGCAGAGGGGGCGGCGGCTACACCTTC
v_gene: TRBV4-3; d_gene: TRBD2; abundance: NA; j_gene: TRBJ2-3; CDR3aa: CASSQDGTSGSTDTQYF; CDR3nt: TGCGCCAGCAGCCAAGATGGGACTAGCGGGAGCACAGATACGCAGTATTTT
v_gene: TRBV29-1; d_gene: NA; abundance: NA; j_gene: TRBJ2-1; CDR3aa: CSVGARGIEQFF; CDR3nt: TGCAGCGTTGGTGCTCGAGGGATTGAGCAGTTCTTC
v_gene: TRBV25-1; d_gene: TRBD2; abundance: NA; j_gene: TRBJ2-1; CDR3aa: CASSSLAGASEQFF; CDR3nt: TGTGCCAGCAGTTCGTTAGCGGGAGCCAGTGAGCAGTTCTTC
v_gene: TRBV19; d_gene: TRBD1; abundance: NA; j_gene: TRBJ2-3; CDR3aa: CASSIGQGRPDTQYF; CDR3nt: TGTGCCAGTAGTATCGGACAGGGCAGGCCAGATACGCAGTATTTT
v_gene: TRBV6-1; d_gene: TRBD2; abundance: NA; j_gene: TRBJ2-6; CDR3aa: CASSERTRPRAGANVLTF; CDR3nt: TGTGCCAGCAGTGAAAGGACTAGACCCCGCGCTGGGGCCAACGTCCTGACTTTC
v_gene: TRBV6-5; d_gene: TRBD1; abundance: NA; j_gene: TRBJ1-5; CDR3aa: CASSLDRGSQPQHF; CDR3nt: TGTGCCAGCAGTCTCGACAGGGGAAGTCAGCCCCAGCATTTT
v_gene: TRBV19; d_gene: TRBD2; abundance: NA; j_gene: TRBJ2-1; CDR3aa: CASSLSGSGYNEQFF; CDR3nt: TGTGCCAGTAGTCTTAGCGGGAGTGGCTACAATGAGCAGTTCTTC
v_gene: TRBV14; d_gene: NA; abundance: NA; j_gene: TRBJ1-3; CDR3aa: CASSQKRTGTAVYF; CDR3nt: TGTGCCAGCAGCCAAAAAAGGACCGGGACTGCCGTATATTTT
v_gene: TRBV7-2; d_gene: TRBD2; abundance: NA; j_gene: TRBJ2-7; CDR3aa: CASSSRTSSREQYF; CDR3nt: TGTGCCAGCAGCTCGAGGACTAGCTCCCGCGAGCAGTACTTC
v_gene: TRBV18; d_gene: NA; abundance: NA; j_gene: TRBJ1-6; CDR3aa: CASSHSGVWDSPLHF; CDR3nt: TGTGCCAGCTCACACTCAGGGGTTTGGGATTCACCCCTCCACTTT
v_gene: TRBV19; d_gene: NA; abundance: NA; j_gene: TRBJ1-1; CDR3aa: CASSISPTGYNEAFF; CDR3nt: TGTGCCAGTAGTATTTCGCCCACCGGGTATAATGAAGCTTTCTTT
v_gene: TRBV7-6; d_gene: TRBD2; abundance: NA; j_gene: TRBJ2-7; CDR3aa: CASSSTSGKGYEQYF; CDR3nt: TGTGCCAGCAGCTCAACTAGCGGGAAAGGCTACGAGCAGTACTTC
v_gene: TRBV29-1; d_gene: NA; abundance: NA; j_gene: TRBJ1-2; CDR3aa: CSVGVRNNYGYTF; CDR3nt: TGCAGCGTTGGAGTCAGGAATAACTATGGCTACACCTTC
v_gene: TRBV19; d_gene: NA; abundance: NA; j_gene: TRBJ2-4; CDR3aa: CASSTSLFTTKNIQYF; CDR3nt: TGTGCCAGTAGTACGAGTCTGTTCACTACCAAAAACATTCAGTACTTC
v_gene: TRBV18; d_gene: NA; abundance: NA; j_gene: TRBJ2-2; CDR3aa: CATNQGGPNTGELFF; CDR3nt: TGTGCCACCAACCAGGGGGGACCTAACACCGGGGAGCTGTTTTTT
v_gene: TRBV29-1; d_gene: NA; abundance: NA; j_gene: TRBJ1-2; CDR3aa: CSVARKAYGYTF; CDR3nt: TGCAGCGTTGCGCGTAAAGCCTATGGCTACACCTTC
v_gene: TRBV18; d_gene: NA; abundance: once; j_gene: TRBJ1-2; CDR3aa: CASSPEQVGRNGYTF; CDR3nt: TGTGCCAGCTCACCAGAACAGGTTGGTCGGAATGGCTACACCTTC
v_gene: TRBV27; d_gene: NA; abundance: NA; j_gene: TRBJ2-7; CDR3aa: CASSHLDSPYEQYF; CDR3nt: TGTGCCAGCAGTCACCTGGACAGCCCCTACGAGCAGTACTTC
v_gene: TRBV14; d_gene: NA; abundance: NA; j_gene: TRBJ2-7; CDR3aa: CASSQEPRPTTSYEQYF; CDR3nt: TGTGCCAGCAGCCAAGAACCGAGGCCCACCACCTCCTACGAGCAGTACTTC
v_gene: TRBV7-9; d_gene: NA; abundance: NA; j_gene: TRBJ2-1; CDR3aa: CASSLGGGGHVYGYNEQFF; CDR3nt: TGTGCCAGCAGCTTAGGCGGCGGCGGGCACGTTTACGGCTACAATGAGCAGTTCTTC
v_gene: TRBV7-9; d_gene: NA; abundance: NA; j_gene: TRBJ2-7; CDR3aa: CASSSVAGPTYEQYF; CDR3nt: TGTGCCAGCAGCTCAGTCGCGGGACCAACCTACGAGCAGTACTTC
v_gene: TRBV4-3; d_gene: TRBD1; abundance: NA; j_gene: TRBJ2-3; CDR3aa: CASSQLQGMADTQYF; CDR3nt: TGCGCCAGCAGCCAGTTACAGGGGATGGCAGATACGCAGTATTTT
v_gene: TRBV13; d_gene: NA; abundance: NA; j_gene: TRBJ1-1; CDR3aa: CASSLVQGEAFF; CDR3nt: TGTGCCAGCAGCCTCGTACAGGGAGAAGCTTTCTTT
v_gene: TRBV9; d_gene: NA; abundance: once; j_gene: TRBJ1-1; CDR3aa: CASSVGQTSEAFF; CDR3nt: TGTGCCAGCAGCGTAGGACAGACTTCTGAAGCTTTCTTT
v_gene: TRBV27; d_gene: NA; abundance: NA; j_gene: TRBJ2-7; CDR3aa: CASGTSGSYEQYF; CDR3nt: TGTGCCAGCGGTACTAGTGGGAGTTACGAGCAGTACTTC
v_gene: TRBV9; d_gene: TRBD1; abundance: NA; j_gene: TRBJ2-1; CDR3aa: CASSLGQGSYNEQFF; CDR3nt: TGTGCCAGCAGCCTGGGACAGGGCTCCTACAATGAGCAGTTCTTC
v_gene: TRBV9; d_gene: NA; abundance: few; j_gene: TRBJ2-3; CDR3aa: CASSVDTGVSQYF; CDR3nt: TGTGCCAGCAGCGTAGATACCGGGGTTTCGCAGTATTTT
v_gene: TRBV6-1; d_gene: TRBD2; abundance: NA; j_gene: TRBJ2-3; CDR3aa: CASSESPSGARTDTQYF; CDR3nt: TGTGCCAGCAGTGAATCGCCTAGCGGGGCTCGCACAGATACGCAGTATTTT
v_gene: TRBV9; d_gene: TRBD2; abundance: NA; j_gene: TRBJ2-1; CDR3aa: CASSGRTSRDEQFF; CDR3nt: TGTGCCAGCAGCGGCCGGACTAGCAGGGATGAGCAGTTCTTC
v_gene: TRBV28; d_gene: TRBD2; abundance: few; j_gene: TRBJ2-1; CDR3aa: CASTPPLGAGGGNEQFF; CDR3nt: TGTGCCAGCACCCCTCCCCTGGGGGCGGGAGGTGGAAATGAGCAGTTCTTC
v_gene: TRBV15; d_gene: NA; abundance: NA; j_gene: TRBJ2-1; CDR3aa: CATSGTNSYNEQFF; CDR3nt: TGTGCCACCAGCGGGACAAACTCCTACAATGAGCAGTTCTTC
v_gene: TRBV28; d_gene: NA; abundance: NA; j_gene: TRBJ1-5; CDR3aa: CASSLLRGVNQPQHF; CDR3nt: TGTGCCAGCAGTTTATTACGGGGGGTCAATCAGCCCCAGCATTTT
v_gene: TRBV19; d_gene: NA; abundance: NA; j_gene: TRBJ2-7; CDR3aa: CASSISGGEYEQYF; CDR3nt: TGTGCCAGTAGTATATCCGGGGGAGAATACGAGCAGTACTTC